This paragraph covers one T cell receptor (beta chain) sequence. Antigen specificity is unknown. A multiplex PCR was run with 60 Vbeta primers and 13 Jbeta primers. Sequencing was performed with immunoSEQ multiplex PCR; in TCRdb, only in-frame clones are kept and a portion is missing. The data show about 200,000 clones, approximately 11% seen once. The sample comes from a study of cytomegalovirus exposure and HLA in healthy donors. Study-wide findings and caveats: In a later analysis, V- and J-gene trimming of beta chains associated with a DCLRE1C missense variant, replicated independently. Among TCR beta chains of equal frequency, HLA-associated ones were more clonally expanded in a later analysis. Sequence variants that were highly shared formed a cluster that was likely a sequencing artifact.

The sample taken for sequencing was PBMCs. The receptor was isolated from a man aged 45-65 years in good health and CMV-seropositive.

The CDR3 bases are TGTGCCAGCAGTTATCAGGGAACGAACACCGGGGAGCTGTTTTTT. Translation gives CASSYQGTNTGELFF. The chain has TRBV6-5 and TRBJ2-2; possible D gene TRBD1, 5 bases. Trimming removed 3 bases from V and 0 bases from J, with 8 bases in between. CDR1 is MNHEY, CDR2 SVGAGI, per germline. The CDR3 length is 15 residues.